This TCR beta chain was documented in a study of blood T cell repertoires in COVID-19. Study details: The origin of the acute and convalescent COVID-19 samples was the United States, Italy and Spain. Sample material is recorded as cDNA or gDNA derived from T cells, B-cell-depleted T cells, or PBMCs.

Libraries were prepared by immunoSEQ multiplex PCR; TCRdb keeps only in-frame clonotypes and omits some of them. Among about 160,000 clones listed, roughly 85% were seen once. The V gene end was trimmed by 5 bases and the J gene end by 1 base; junction bases not matched to a gene: 13. The germline V gene encodes CDR1 PRHDT and CDR2 FYEKMQ (reference sequence). The length of the CDR3 is 17 residues. The sequence was collected from a woman aged 50 to 65 with COVID-19, enrolled during active disease. The specimen sequenced was peripheral blood. The chain joins TRBV13 to TRBJ1-2; 7 nucleotides agree with TRBD1. The CDR3 coding sequence is TGTGCCAGCAGCATGGCGTCTCGACAGGGATTTAACTATGGCTACACCTTC. It yields the protein CASSMASRQGFNYGYTF.